This entry concerns a single T cell receptor (beta chain). What it binds is not known. Trimming removed 5 bases from V and 11 bases from J, with 23 bases in between. The germline V gene encodes CDR1 SGHNT and CDR2 YYREEE (reference sequence). The CDR3 loop spans 14 amino acids. The data were obtained in a study of T cell repertoires in cytomegalovirus infection. Study context: Alongside well-studied HLA-B-restricted CMV epitopes, recently identified HLA-C-restricted CMV epitopes were also used. TCR beta signatures that were public indicated CMV infection and matching HLA type.

Study-wide points: Cumulated frequencies of public TCR beta families served to identify carriers of CMV plus the relevant HLA. Clonotype analysis showed dominance of the ex vivo response by HLA-C-restricted CMV-specific TCR beta clonotypes.

TCRdb analysed the reads with MiXCR anew, one entry per CDR3 protein. The repertoire holds around 570,000 distinct CDR3 sequences, with just under 40% as singletons. The sequencing used cultured PBMCs, collected from culture after CMV antigen stimulation. This sequence originates from a human donor in good health (CMV status not recorded). Some clones in this sample may be carry-over from other donors' samples. This chain connects TRBV5-4 to TRBJ2-7; D perhaps matches TRBD2 (6 bases). The CDR3 DNA reads as TGTGCCAGCAGTTTTGGCCCCTCGGGAGTTGAAGAGTACTTC. It is translated as CASSFGPSGVEEYF.